One sample yielded the 17 T cell receptor beta chains listed below, sequenced in a study of blood T cells in healthy people across ages. Alongside a J-beta primer mix, a sample-barcoded 5' primer served in a second PCR lasting about 7 to 12 cycles. TCRdb re-derived calls from the 5' RACE reads in MiXCR, one entry per CDR3 protein. The table lists around 990,000 distinct CDR3 sequences, approximately 25% of them singletons. This sample was shared with a second study, whose subject was T cells of mothers and their children.

Material for sequencing was blood. Receptor source: a girl aged 2 to 9 in good health.

This clonotype occurred a few times. The chain carries TRBV13 and TRBJ2-6; D is possibly TRBD2 (5 bases). CDR1 PRHDT and CDR2 FYEKMQ come from the germline V gene (reference sequence). V was clipped by 3 bases and J by 0 bases, with 18 bases between them. CDR3 length: 19 amino acids. CDR3 in amino acids: CASSFNGELRVSGANVLTF. The DNA of the CDR3 is TGTGCCAGCAGCTTTAATGGGGAGCTTAGGGTCTCTGGGGCCAACGTCCTGACTTTC.

This clonotype was found many times. V is TRBV7-9 and J is TRBJ1-6, with D uncertain. CDR1 is SEHNR and CDR2 is FQNEAQ in the germline V gene (reference sequence). The CDR3 sequence is 12 residues long. Trimming left V 1 base short and J 5 bases short, with 0 bases between. The CDR3 DNA is TGTGCCAGCAGCTTAGATAATTCACCCCTCCACTTT. Protein: CASSLDNSPLHF.

This clonotype was counted a few times. The rearrangement uses TRBV29-1 and TRBJ1-3, with D unresolved. The germline V and J ends were trimmed by 3 bases and 2 bases, with 5 bases remaining between them. The CDR3 consists of 12 residues. The germline gives CDR1 SQVTM, CDR2 ANQGSEA. This CDR3 reads CSVDLAGNTIYF. CDR3 nucleotides: TGCAGCGTTGATCTGGCTGGAAACACCATATATTTT.

This clonotype occurred a few times. This chain connects TRBV7-9 to TRBJ1-1, with D hard to call. Deletions cut 5 bases from V and 2 bases from J, with 12 bases between. Germline V gene data show CDR1 as SEHNR and CDR2 as FQNEAQ (reference sequence). The CDR3 runs to 14 residues. CDR3 protein: CASSGELSNTEAFF. Here the CDR3 DNA reads TGTGCCAGCAGCGGGGAGCTATCAAACACTGAAGCTTTCTTT.

This clonotype was observed a handful of times. This chain links TRBV7-9 with TRBJ1-2, with a weak D call TRBD1 (5 bases). The germline V gene has CDR1 SEHNR and CDR2 FQNEAQ (reference sequence). Trimming cost V 4 bases and J 7 bases, with 13 bases left between them. The CDR3 has 13 residues. CDR3 sequence: CASSYQGVGGYTF. In DNA, the CDR3 is TGTGCCAGCAGCTATCAGGGTGTGGGTGGCTACACCTTC.

Only a few counts were recorded for this clonotype. The junction shows a germline mismatch at one end, possibly a read error. V is TRBV6-1 and J is TRBJ2-1; D remains unclear. The CDR3 is 18 residues long. CDR1 and CDR2 (germline): MNHNS, SASEGT. CDR3 sequence: CASSESPLIWLSNNEQFF. CDR3 in DNA: TGTGCCAGCAGTGAATCGCCTTTAATTTGGCTCTCCAACAATGAGCAGTTCTTC.

CDR3 sequence reads: CASTGGATLETQYF. The CDR3 DNA reads as TGCGCCAGCACGGGCGGGGCCACCCTGGAGACCCAGTACTTC. V gene TRBV5-1 combines with J gene TRBJ2-5; the D gene is possibly TRBD2 (6 bases). The CDR3 contains 14 residues. V lost 6 bases, J lost 5 bases, and 17 bases lay in between. Germline lookup yields CDR1 SGHRS and CDR2 YFSETQ.

The chain combines TRBV12-3 or TRBV12-4 with TRBJ2-3, with D hard to call. The CDR3 runs 14 residues. Trimming left V 6 bases short and J 4 bases short, with 14 bases between. The CDR3 nucleotides read TGTGCCAGCAGCCCCATCACCGTGGCAGATACGCAGTATTTT. It encodes CASSPITVADTQYF.

This clonotype has more than one count but fewer than ten. An end of the junction does not agree with germline; a read error may underlie this. As DNA, the CDR3 is TGTGCCAGCAGCTTAGGACCGAATCAGCCCCAGCAGTTT. Amino acid sequence: CASSLGPNQPQQF. This chain connects TRBV7-9 to TRBJ1-5, with D unresolved. CDR3 length equals 13 residues. CDR1 and CDR2 from the germline V gene are SEHNR and FQNEAQ (reference sequence).

The chain carries TRBV29-1 and TRBJ2-1; D is ambiguous. Germline assignment: CDR1 SQVTM and CDR2 ANQGSEA. Trimming pared 4 bases from V and 0 bases from J, leaving 10 bases between. The CDR3 consists of 14 residues. The CDR3 loop reads CSVVSTSSYNEQFF. CDR3 bases: TGCAGCGTTGTGTCGACGAGCTCCTACAATGAGCAGTTCTTC.

This clonotype came up a few times. The chain uses TRBV20-1 and TRBJ2-7; D gene ambiguous. Germline loops: CDR1 DFQATT, CDR2 SNEGSKA (reference sequence). The CDR3 is 13 amino acids. Deletions cut 0 bases from V and 3 bases from J, with 9 bases between. The CDR3, as DNA: TGCAGTGCTAGAGATCAAGGGATCTACGAGCAGTACTTC. This codes for CSARDQGIYEQYF.

The sample holds a few counts of this clonotype. The chain employs TRBV11-3 and TRBJ2-7; 8 bases fit TRBD1. The CDR3 is made up of 13 amino acids. J lost 7 bases, V lost 5 bases, and 7 bases had no gene match. From germline, CDR1 is SGHNT and CDR2 YENEEA. The CDR3 DNA follows: TGTGCCAGCAGCGGACAGGGAAGAATTGAGCAGTACTTC. As protein: CASSGQGRIEQYF.

This clonotype was recorded only once. The DNA of the CDR3 is TGTGCCAGCAGCTTAGTCGGTGGGGTTGGAGAGCAGTTCTTC. It is translated as CASSLVGGVGEQFF. The rearrangement joins TRBV7-9 to TRBJ2-5; D gene ambiguous. TRBJ2-1 matches the DNA end more closely, so the J call is doubtful. The CDR3 sequence is 14 residues long. The germline CDR1 and CDR2 sequences are SEHNR and FQNEAQ (reference sequence).

This clonotype showed up just a few times. The V gene is TRBV20-1, the J gene TRBJ2-2; tentatively, D is TRBD1 (6 bases). The CDR3 consists of 12 residues. Germline CDR1 and CDR2: DFQATT and SNEGSKA (reference sequence). Trimming took 5 bases from V and 9 from J, leaving 13 bases between them. As DNA, the CDR3 is TGCAGTGCTGAACAGGGTCCTAGGGAGCTGTTTTTT. Translating it yields CSAEQGPRELFF.

This clonotype has a handful of counts. The chain carries TRBV7-8 and TRBJ1-3; D not certain. The CDR3 sequence is 16 residues long. V lost 0 bases to trimming and J lost 0 bases, with 9 bases between them. Germline-derived CDR1 and CDR2 are SGHVS and FQNEAQ. This chain's CDR3 is CASSLAENFSGNTIYF. In DNA form, the CDR3 reads TGTGCCAGCAGCTTAGCGGAGAATTTCTCTGGAAACACCATATATTTT.

On this clonotype itself: Germline is not matched at one junction end, which may reflect a read error. In DNA, the CDR3 is TGTGCTAGCAGCTTATCAGGGTTCCAAGAGACCCAGTACTTC. It translates to CASSLSGFQETQYF. The chain joins TRBV7-7 to TRBJ2-5; tentative D call: TRBD1 (5 bases). Germline lookup yields CDR1 SSHAT and CDR2 FNYEAQ (reference sequence). This CDR3 region has 14 residues.

The genes are TRBV7-2 and TRBJ2-7, with D possibly being TRBD2 (5 bases). The CDR3 has 13 residues. V was trimmed by 2 bases and J by 6 bases, leaving 11 bases between them. Germline V lookup: CDR1 SGHTA, CDR2 FQGNSA. CDR3 nucleotide sequence: TGTGCCAGCAGCTTATTTCTGGGGAGCGAGCAGTACTTC. Translated, it gives CASSLFLGSEQYF.